The 5 T cell receptor beta chains given below trace back to one sample, sequenced in a study of regulatory T cells in long-lasting Graves disease. Specified time point: newly diagnosed GD, antithyroid drugs for less than 3 months. Construction of the TCR library relied on RNA isolated from PBMCs. TCR beta libraries were built with iRepertoire HTBI primers and Arm-PCR of CDR3 regions. Each CDR3 protein gets one entry after TCRdb re-called the multiplex PCR reads with MiXCR. The repertoire holds more than 300,000 distinct CDR3 sequences, with about an eighth as singletons. The same specimen was also included in a second study, on T cells in Graves' hyperthyroidism and ophthalmopathy.

The source material was peripheral blood mononuclear cells (PBMCs), sampled at new diagnosis, from a patient treated with antithyroid drugs. These receptors were collected from a woman aged 18-29 years with Graves disease.

J is TRBJ2-7 and V is TRBV6-5; 7 positions agree with TRBD1. The junction had 11 bases not matched to a gene; V was cut back by 4 bases and J by 5 bases. The CDR3 has 15 amino acids. Germline assignment: CDR1 MNHEY and CDR2 SVGAGI. CDR3 coding DNA: TGTGCCAGCAGTTCCGCCGCAGGGGGAAGGGACGAGCAGTACGTC. It translates to CASSSAAGGRDEQYV.

This clonotype showed up many times. The chain recombines TRBV19 with TRBJ2-6; TRBD2 might be the D (6 bases). Looked up from germline, CDR1 is LNHDA and CDR2 is SQIVND (reference sequence). CDR3 length: 18 residues. V lost 6 bases and J lost 0, with 18 bases in between. CDR3 DNA sequence: TGTGCCAGTAGGTGGCATCCGGGACTCATCTCTGGGGCCAACGTCCTGACTTTC. The encoded protein is CASRWHPGLISGANVLTF.

This clonotype was observed at least ten times. The gene calls are TRBV4-1 and TRBJ1-1; 7 nucleotides line up with TRBD1. The CDR3 loop spans 14 amino acids. V shed 4 bases and J 10 bases; nucleotides not matched to a gene: 12. Germline V CDR1 and CDR2: MGHRA, YSYEKL. CDR3 sequence (DNA): TGCGCCAGCAGCCGAAGGGGGCCTCGTTCTGTAGCTTTCTTT. Translated, it gives CASSRRGPRSVAFF.

This clonotype was picked up a small number of times. The chain recombines TRBV19 with TRBJ2-4; D is possibly TRBD1 (5 bases). Trimming removed 3 bases at V and 2 bases at J, with 11 bases between. The CDR3 is made up of 15 amino acids. CDR1 is LNHDA and CDR2 is SQIVND in the germline V gene (reference sequence). The CDR3 region has the DNA TGTGCCAGTAGTATGCGGCAGGGTCCCAAAAACATTCAGTACTTC. Encoded protein: CASSMRQGPKNIQYF.

This clonotype was counted many times. The V call is TRBV29-1, the J call TRBJ2-7; 7 nucleotides line up with TRBD2. The CDR3 is made up of 12 amino acids. Trimming took 6 bases from V and 4 from J; bases not matched to a gene: 6. Germline CDR1 and CDR2: SQVTM and ANQGSEA. CDR3 sequence: CSVGDYSYEQYF. In DNA form, the CDR3 reads TGCAGCGTGGGGGACTATTCGTACGAGCAGTACTTC.